This TCR beta chain is drawn from a study of blood T cells in healthy people across ages. In this sample, this clonotype turned up many times. CDR3 length: 15 residues. CDR1 is SEHNR, CDR2 FQNEAQ, per germline (reference sequence). V trimming: 5 bases; J trimming: 0 bases; junction bases outside the gene matches: 4. Together with a sample-barcoded 5' primer, a J-beta primer mix was included in a second PCR lasting roughly 7 to 11 cycles. A template-switch adaptor with 12 random nucleotides tagged each cDNA molecule. A single record per CDR3 protein comes from TCRdb applying MiXCR to the 5' RACE reads. Counted here are 800,000 to 950,000 distinct CDR3 sequences, under 40% occurring once; the ten biggest clones make up roughly 13%.

The sequence was collected from a man between 18 and 29 years old in good health. The chain employs TRBV7-9 and TRBJ2-1; 7 bases map to TRBD2. The specimen was blood. CDR3: CASSPRGYSYNEQFF. For the CDR3, the DNA is TGTGCCAGCAGCCCGCGGGGGTACTCCTACAATGAGCAGTTCTTC.